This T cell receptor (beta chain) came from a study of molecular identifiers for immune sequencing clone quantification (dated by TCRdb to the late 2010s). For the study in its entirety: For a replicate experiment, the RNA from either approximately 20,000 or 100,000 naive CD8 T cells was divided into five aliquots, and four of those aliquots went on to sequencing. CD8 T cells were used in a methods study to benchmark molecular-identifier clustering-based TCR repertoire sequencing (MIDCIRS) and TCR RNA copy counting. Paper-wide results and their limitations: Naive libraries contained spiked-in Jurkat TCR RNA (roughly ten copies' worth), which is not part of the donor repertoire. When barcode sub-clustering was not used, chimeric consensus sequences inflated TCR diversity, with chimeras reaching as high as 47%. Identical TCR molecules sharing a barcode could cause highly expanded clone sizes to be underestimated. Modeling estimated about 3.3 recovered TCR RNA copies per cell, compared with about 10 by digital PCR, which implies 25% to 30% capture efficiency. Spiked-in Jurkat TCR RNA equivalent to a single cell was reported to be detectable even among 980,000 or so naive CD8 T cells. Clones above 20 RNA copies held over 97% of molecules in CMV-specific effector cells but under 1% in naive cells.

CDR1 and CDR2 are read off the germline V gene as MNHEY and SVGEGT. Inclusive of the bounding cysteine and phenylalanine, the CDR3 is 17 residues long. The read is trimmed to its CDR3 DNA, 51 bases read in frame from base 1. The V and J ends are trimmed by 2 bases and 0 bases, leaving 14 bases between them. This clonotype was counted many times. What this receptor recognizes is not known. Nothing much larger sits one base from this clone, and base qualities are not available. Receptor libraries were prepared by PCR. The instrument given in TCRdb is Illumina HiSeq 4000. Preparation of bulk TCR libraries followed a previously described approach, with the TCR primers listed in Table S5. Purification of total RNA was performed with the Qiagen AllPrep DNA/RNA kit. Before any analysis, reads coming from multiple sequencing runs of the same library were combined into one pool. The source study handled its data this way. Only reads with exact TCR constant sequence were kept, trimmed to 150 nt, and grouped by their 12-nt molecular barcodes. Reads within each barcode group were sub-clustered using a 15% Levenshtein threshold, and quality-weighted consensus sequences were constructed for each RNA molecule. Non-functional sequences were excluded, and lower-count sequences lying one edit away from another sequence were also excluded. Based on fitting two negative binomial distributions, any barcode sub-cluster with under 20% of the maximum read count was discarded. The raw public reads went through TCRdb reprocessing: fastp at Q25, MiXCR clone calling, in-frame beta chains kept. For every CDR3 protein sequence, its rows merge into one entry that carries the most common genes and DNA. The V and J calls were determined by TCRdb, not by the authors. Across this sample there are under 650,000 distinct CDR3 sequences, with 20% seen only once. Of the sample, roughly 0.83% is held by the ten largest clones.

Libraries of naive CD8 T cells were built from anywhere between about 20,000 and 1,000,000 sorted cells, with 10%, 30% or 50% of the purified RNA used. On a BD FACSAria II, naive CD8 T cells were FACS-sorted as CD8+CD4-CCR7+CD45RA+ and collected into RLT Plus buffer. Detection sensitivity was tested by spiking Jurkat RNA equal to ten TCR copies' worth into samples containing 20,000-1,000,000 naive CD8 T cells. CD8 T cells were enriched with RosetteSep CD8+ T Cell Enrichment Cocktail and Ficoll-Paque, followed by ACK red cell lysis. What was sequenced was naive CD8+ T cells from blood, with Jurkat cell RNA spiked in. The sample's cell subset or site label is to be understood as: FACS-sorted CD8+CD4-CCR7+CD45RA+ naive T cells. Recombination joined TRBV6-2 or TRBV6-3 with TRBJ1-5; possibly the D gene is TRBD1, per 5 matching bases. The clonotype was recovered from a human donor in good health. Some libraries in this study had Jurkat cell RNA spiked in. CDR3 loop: CASSYPGAGDSNQPQHF. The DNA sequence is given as TGTGCCAGCAGTTACCCCGGGGCAGGCGATAGCAATCAGCCCCAGCATTTT.